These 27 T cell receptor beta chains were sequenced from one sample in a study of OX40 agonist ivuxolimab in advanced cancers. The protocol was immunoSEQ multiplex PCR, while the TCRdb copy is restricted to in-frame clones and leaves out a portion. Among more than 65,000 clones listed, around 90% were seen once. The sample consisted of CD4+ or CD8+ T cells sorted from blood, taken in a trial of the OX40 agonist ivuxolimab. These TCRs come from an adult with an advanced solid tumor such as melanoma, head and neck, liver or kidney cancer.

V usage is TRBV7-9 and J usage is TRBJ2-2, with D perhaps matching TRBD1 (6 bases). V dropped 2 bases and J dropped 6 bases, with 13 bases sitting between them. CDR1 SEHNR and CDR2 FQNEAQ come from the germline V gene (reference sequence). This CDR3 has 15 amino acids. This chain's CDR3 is CASSLWRGGPGELFF. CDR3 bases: TGTGCCAGCAGCTTATGGCGTGGGGGCCCCGGGGAGCTGTTTTTT.

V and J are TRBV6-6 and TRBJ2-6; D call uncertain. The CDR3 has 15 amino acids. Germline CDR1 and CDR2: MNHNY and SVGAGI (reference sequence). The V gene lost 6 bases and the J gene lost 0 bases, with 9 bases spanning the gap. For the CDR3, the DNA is TGTGCCAGCAGCAGGTACGGCTCTGGGGCCAACGTCCTGACTTTC. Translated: CASSRYGSGANVLTF.

The CDR3 region is CASSPPRAGGRGETQYF. CDR3 bases: TGTGCCAGCTCACCACCGAGAGCGGGAGGGAGAGGAGAGACCCAGTACTTC. The chain combines TRBV18 with TRBJ2-5; TRBD2 agrees at 10 bases. CDR3 length: 17 amino acids. Germline assignment: CDR1 KGHSH and CDR2 LQKENI. Trimming removed 0 bases from V and 4 bases from J; junction bases left unmatched: 8.

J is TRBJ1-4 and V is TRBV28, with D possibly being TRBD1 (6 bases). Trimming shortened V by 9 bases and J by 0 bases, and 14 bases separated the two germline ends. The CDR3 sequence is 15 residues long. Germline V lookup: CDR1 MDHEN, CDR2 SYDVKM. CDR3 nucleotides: TGTGCCAGTCGATCACAGGGTGCAACTAATGAAAAACTGTTTTTT. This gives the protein CASRSQGATNEKLFF.

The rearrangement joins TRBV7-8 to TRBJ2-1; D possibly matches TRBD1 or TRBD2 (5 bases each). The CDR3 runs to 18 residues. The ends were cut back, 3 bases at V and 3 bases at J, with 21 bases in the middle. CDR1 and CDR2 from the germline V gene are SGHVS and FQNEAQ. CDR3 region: CASSFVGVREVFYNEQFF. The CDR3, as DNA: TGTGCCAGCAGCTTCGTCGGGGTCAGGGAAGTCTTCTACAATGAGCAGTTCTTC.

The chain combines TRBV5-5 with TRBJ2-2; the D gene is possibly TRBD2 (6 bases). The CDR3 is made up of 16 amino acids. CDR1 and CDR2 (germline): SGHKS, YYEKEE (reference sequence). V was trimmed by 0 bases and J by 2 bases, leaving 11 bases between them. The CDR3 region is CASSLVWRGNTGELFF. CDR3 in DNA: TGTGCCAGCAGCTTGGTCTGGCGGGGTAACACCGGGGAGCTGTTTTTT. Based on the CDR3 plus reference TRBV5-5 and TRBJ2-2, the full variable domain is DAGVTQSPTHLIKTRGQQVTLRCSPISGHKSVSWYQQVLGQGPQFIFQYYEKEERGRGNFPDRFSARQFPNYSSELNVNALLLGDSALYLCASSLVWRGNTGELFFGEGSRLTVL.

CDR3 protein: CASSIARGGTEAFF. The CDR3 DNA reads as TGTGCCAGTAGTATAGCCAGGGGAGGGACTGAAGCTTTCTTT. The chain links TRBV19 to TRBJ1-1, with D perhaps TRBD1 (6 bases). The CDR3 totals 14 residues. Germline V gene data show CDR1 as LNHDA and CDR2 as SQIVND (reference sequence). Trimming shortened V by 1 base and J by 5 bases, and 11 bases separated the two germline ends. Supplemented by reference TRBV19 and TRBJ1-1, the full variable domain reads DGGITQSPKYLFRKEGQNVTLSCEQNLNHDAMYWYRQDPGQGLRLIYYSQIVNDFQKGDIAEGYSVSREKKESFPLTVTSAQKNPTAFYLCASSIARGGTEAFFGQGTRLTVV.

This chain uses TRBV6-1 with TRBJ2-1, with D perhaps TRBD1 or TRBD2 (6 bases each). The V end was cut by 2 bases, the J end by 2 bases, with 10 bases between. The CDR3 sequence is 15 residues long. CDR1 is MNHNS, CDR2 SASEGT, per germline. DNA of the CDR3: TGTGCCAGCAGTGAACCGGGGGCGGCCTACAATGAGCAGTTCTTC. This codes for CASSEPGAAYNEQFF.

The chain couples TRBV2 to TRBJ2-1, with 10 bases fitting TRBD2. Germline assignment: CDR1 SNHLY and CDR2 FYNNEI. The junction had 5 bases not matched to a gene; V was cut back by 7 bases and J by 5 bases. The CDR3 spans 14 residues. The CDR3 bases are TGTGCCAGCACCCGAGGACTAGCGGACAATGAGCAGTTCTTC. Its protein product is CASTRGLADNEQFF.

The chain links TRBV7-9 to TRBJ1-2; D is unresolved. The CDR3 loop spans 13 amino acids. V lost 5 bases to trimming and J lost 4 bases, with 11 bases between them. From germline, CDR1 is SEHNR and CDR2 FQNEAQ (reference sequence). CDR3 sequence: CASSLSGIYGYTF. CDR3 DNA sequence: TGTGCCAGCAGCCTCAGCGGGATCTATGGCTACACCTTC.

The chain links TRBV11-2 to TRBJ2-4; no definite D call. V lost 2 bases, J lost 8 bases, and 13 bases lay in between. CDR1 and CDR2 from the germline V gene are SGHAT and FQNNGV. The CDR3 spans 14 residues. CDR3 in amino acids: CASSLRWVQDIQYF. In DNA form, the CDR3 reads TGTGCCAGCAGCTTACGTTGGGTGCAGGACATTCAGTACTTC. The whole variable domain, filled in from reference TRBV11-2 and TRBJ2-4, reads EAGVAQSPRYKIIEKRQSVAFWCNPISGHATLYWYQQILGQGPKLLIQFQNNGVVDDSQLPKDRFSAERLKGVDSTLKIQPAKLEDSAVYLCASSLRWVQDIQYFGAGTRLSVL.

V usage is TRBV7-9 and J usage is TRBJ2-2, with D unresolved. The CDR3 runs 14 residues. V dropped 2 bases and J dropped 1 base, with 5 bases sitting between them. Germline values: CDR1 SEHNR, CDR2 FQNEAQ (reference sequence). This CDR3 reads CASSLFENTGELFF. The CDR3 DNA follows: TGTGCCAGCAGCTTATTTGAGAACACCGGGGAGCTGTTTTTT. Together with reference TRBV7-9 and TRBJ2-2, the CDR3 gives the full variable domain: DTGVSQNPRHKITKRGQNVTFRCDPISEHNRLYWYRQTLGQGPEFLTYFQNEAQLEKSRLLSDRFSAERPKGSFSTLEIQRTEQGDSAMYLCASSLFENTGELFFGEGSRLTVL.

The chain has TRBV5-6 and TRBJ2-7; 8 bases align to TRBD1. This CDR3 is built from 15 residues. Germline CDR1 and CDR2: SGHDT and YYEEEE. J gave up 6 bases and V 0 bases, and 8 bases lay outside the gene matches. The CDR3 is CASSLGGQGAVEQYF. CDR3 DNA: TGTGCCAGCAGCTTGGGCGGGCAGGGGGCGGTCGAGCAGTACTTC.

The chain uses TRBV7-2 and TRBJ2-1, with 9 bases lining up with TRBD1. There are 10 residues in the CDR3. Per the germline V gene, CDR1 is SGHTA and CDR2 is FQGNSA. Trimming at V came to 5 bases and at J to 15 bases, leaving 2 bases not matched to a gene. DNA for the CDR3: TGTGCCAGCAGCGGGGACAGGGCGTTCTTC. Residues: CASSGDRAFF.

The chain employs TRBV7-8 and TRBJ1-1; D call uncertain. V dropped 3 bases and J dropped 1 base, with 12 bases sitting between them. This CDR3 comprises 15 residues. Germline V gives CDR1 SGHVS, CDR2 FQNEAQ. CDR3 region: CASSFRRAPNTEAFF. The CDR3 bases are TGTGCCAGCAGCTTCCGTAGGGCCCCGAACACTGAAGCTTTCTTT.

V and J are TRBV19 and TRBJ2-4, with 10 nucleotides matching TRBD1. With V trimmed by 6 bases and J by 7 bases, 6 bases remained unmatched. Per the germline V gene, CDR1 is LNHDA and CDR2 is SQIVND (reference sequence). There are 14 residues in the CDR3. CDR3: CASSADRGHNIQYF. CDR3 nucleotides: TGTGCCAGTAGCGCTGACAGGGGGCACAACATTCAGTACTTC.

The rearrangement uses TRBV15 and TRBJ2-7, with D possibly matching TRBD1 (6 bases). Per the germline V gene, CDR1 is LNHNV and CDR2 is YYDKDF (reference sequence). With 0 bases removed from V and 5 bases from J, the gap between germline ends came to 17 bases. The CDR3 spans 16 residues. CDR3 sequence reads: CATSRDNRVGAHEQYF. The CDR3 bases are TGTGCCACCAGCAGAGATAATCGGGTGGGGGCCCACGAGCAGTACTTC.

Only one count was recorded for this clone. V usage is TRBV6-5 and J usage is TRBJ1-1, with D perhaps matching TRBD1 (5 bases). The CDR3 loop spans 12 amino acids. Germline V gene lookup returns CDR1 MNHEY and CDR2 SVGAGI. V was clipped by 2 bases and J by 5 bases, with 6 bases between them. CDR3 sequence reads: CASSYGGTEAFF. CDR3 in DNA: TGTGCCAGCAGTTACGGGGGAACTGAAGCTTTCTTT.

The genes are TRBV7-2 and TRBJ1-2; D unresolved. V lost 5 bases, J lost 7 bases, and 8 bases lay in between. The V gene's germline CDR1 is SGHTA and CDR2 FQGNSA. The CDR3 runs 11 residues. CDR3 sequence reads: CASSRGFGYTF. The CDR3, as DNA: TGTGCCAGCAGCCGGGGTTTTGGCTACACCTTC.

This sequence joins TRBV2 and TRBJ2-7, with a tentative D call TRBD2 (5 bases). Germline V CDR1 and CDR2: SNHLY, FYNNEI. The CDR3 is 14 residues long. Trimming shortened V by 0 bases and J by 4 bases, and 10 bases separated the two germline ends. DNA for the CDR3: TGTGCCAGCAGTGAAGCGCTAGAGGGTTACGAGCAGTACTTC. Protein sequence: CASSEALEGYEQYF.

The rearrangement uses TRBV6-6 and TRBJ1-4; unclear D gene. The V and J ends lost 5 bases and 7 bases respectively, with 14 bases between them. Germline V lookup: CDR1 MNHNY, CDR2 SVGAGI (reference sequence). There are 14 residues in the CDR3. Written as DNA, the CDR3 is TGTGCCAGCAGTGCGGGTCTGACATCTGAAAAACTGTTTTTT. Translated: CASSAGLTSEKLFF.

The chain's CDR3 is CASSGTSGGETQYF. The CDR3 region has the DNA TGCGCCAGCAGCGGGACTAGCGGTGGGGAGACCCAGTACTTC. The gene calls are TRBV5-1 and TRBJ2-5; 11 positions match TRBD2. The CDR3 is 14 amino acids. Germline trimming cut 4 bases from V and 5 bases from J; bases unmatched to any gene: 4. The germline gives CDR1 SGHRS, CDR2 YFSETQ.

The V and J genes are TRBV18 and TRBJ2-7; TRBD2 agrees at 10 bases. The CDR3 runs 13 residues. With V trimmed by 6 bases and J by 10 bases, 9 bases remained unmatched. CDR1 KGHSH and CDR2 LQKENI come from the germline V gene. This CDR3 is CASSALAGEKQYF. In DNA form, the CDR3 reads TGTGCCAGCTCCGCGCTAGCGGGAGAGAAACAGTACTTC.

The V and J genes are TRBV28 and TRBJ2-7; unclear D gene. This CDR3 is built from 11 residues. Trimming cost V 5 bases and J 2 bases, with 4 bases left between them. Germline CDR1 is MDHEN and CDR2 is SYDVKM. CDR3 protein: CASSATYEQYF. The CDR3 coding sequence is TGTGCCAGCAGTGCGACCTACGAGCAGTACTTC.

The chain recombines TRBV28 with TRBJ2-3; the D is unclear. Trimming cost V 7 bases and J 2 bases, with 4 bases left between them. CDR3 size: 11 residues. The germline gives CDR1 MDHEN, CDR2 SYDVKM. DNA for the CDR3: TGTGCCAGCACGAACACAGATACGCAGTATTTT. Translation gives CASTNTDTQYF. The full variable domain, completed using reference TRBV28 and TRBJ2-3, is DVKVTQSSRYLVKRTGEKVFLECVQDMDHENMFWYRQDPGLGLRLIYFSYDVKMKEKGDIPEGYSVSREKKERFSLILESASTNQTSMYLCASTNTDTQYFGPGTRLTVL.

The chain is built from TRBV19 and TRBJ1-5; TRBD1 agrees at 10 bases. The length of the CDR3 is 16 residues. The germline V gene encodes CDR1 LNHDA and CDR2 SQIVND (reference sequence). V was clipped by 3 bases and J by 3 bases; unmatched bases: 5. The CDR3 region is CASSIGGQGPNQPQHF. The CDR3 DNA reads TGTGCCAGTAGTATTGGGGGACAGGGGCCCAATCAGCCCCAGCATTTT.

The CDR3 sequence: CASSPDLARETQYF. In DNA form, the CDR3 reads TGTGCCAGCTCCCCCGACCTAGCGAGAGAGACCCAGTACTTC. This chain connects TRBV18 to TRBJ2-5, with a tentative D call TRBD2 (6 bases). The V gene lost 6 bases and the J gene lost 4 bases, with 15 bases spanning the gap. Germline CDR1 KGHSH, CDR2 LQKENI. The CDR3 contains 14 residues.